Listed below are T cell receptor beta chains from one sample, sequenced in a study of blood T cell repertoires in COVID-19. Assay used: immunoSEQ multiplex PCR; TCRdb lists only in-frame clones, some missing. Among around 360,000 clones listed, about 87% were seen once. Sequencing was performed on peripheral blood. The receptors derive from a woman in her twenties or thirties with COVID-19, enrolled during active disease. Each CDR3 is given with its conserved first and last residue. Each record gives: clone size, D gene, J gene, V gene, CDR3 DNA, CDR3 protein. The D gene is left open where the match is weak. Only part of the rows carry a size: once, few, many, or a class if the clone is expanded.

.	.	TRBJ2-6	TRBV5-1	TGCGCCAGCACAATTTTCTCTGGGGCCAACGTCCTGACTTTC	CASTIFSGANVLTF
.	.	TRBJ2-1	TRBV5-4	TGTGCCAGCAGCGAGTCCTCTAGCGTTGAGTTCTTC	CASSESSSVEFF
.	.	TRBJ2-1	TRBV16	TGTGCCAGCAGCCAAGGTAGTGAAGAGCAGTTCTTC	CASSQGSEEQFF
.	.	TRBJ2-7	TRBV4-3	TGCGCCAGCAGCCAAGATTATTCCCGGGAGGAGCAGTACTTC	CASSQDYSREEQYF
.	.	TRBJ1-1	TRBV6-5	TGTGCCAGCAGCCCAAGGGGTGGTACTGAAGCTTTCTTT	CASSPRGGTEAFF
.	TRBD2	TRBJ2-1	TRBV19	TGTGCCAGTAGTCTTCCACTAGCGGGAGGCGGGGGTGAGCAGTTCTTC	CASSLPLAGGGGEQFF
.	.	TRBJ2-3	TRBV4-1	TGCGCCAGCAGCCAAGATGTCCTAGCCGCGACCTCTATCACAGATACGCAGTATTTT	CASSQDVLAATSITDTQYF
.	.	TRBJ2-3	TRBV5-5	TGTGCCAGCAGCCCCGCGGGTCAGGGGTATGATACGCAGTATTTT	CASSPAGQGYDTQYF
once	.	TRBJ2-3	TRBV7-6	TGTGCCAGCAGCTCACGGACAGATACGCAGTATTTT	CASSSRTDTQYF
.	.	TRBJ2-2	TRBV4-2	TGTGCCAGCAGCTCGGAGGCGGGTCGTAGGGAGCTGTTTTTT	CASSSEAGRRELFF
.	TRBD2	TRBJ2-7	TRBV19	TGTGCCAGTAGTACGTCAGTTAGCGGGACTGGGTACGAGCAGTACTTC	CASSTSVSGTGYEQYF
.	TRBD1	TRBJ2-2	TRBV28	TGTGCCAGCAGCAGCCCAGGACAGGGGCCCGGGGAGCTGTTTTTT	CASSSPGQGPGELFF
.	TRBD1	TRBJ2-7	TRBV7-2	TGTGCCAGCAGCCGGGACAGATGGACCTACGAGCAGTACTTC	CASSRDRWTYEQYF
.	TRBD1	TRBJ2-2	TRBV24-1	TGTGCCACCAGTGCCTGGGCGGACAGGGGCAACACCGGGGAGCTGTTTTTT	CATSAWADRGNTGELFF
.	.	TRBJ2-5	TRBV6-5	TGTGCCAGCAGCCGGGAGGACAGGGTCCCCCAGTACTTC	CASSREDRVPQYF
.	TRBD1	TRBJ1-2	TRBV27	TGTGCCAGCAGTTTATACAGGGGAGGTAACTATGGCTACACCTTC	CASSLYRGGNYGYTF
few	.	TRBJ1-1	TRBV7-2	TGTGCCAGCAGCTTAAGAAACAGGGTTGAAGCTTTCTTT	CASSLRNRVEAFF
.	.	TRBJ2-7	TRBV19	TGTGCCAGTAGTATACGGTCAGGTACATACTCCTACGAGCAGTACTTC	CASSIRSGTYSYEQYF
.	.	TRBJ1-2	TRBV15	TGTGCCACCAGCAGAGATCGACAGAACTATGGCTACACCTTC	CATSRDRQNYGYTF
.	.	TRBJ1-4	TRBV2	TGTGCCTCAAGAGGGGGGGATAATGAAAAACTGTTTTTT	CASRGGDNEKLFF
.	TRBD2	TRBJ2-7	TRBV4-2	TGTGCCAGCAGCCGAAGCCTTGGCGGGAGGGCCAGAGACGAGCAGTACTTC	CASSRSLGGRARDEQYF
.	TRBD1	TRBJ2-7	TRBV28	TGTGCCAGCAGTAGTACGGGACAGGTAGGCGAGCAGTACTTC	CASSSTGQVGEQYF
.	.	TRBJ2-5	TRBV4-2	TGTGCCAGCAGCCAGATCACGGGAGAGACCCAGTACTTC	CASSQITGETQYF
once	TRBD2	TRBJ2-1	TRBV14	TGTGCCAGCAGCGTTCGACTAGCGGGAGTGGGGCAGATTGAGCAGTTCTTC	CASSVRLAGVGQIEQFF
.	TRBD1	TRBJ2-7	TRBV28	TGTGCCAGCAGGGGAACCGGGACAGGGGTCTACGAGCAGTACTTC	CASRGTGTGVYEQYF
.	TRBD2	TRBJ2-7	TRBV10-2	TGCGCCAGCAGTGGGGAGGGGCACGAGCAGTACTTC	CASSGEGHEQYF
.	.	TRBJ1-1	TRBV6-4	TGTGCCAGCAGTGGTCCTAATGAAGCTTTCTTT	CASSGPNEAFF
.	.	TRBJ2-3	TRBV20-1	TGCAGTTCCAGGGGCACAGATACGCAGTATTTT	CSSRGTDTQYF